Sequencing of this T cell receptor (beta chain) was carried out in a study of blood T cell repertoires in COVID-19 (dated by TCRdb to about 2020). About the investigation overall: The collaborator samples originated in the United States, Italy and Spain and spanned the acute and convalescent phases of COVID-19. The prospective study material was composed of cDNA or gDNA derived from T cells, B-cell-depleted T cells, or PBMCs. Subjects who had been exposed to COVID-19, were actively infected with it, or had recovered from it provided the deeply sampled blood TCRbeta repertoires that made up the dataset. A freely available public database, intended as a resource for researchers studying the immune response to SARS-CoV-2, is where the repertoires were released. The samples were drawn from two sources: the first 160 participants of the ongoing ImmuneRACE study, and 1,254 subjects contributed by 6 global collaborators. A de-identified subject ID, COVID-19 status, age in years and sex were almost always included in the sample metadata. Where available, HLA class I and class II types were taken from metadata supplied by the sample provider and were not determined by assay-based typing. The investigation overall reported the following: The quantity of clinical and demographic metadata differed by source and by participant and was supplied without curation.

Each collaborating institution followed its own protocols to collect whole blood in K2EDTA tubes. Collaborator samples were shipped for TCRbeta analysis as frozen whole blood, isolated PBMCs, or DNA extracted from either sample type. This clone was detected only once. There is no known antigen for this receptor. Base qualities were left out, and no much larger clone turns up one base away. This sample also contains other DNA sequences that code for the same CDR3. TCRbeta CDR3 regions were amplified from genomic DNA by means of the immunoSEQ Assay, a bias-controlled multiplex PCR. From the authors' description of their analysis: Nucleated cell counts per sample were estimated from amplification of reference gene primers within the assay. Sequence reads were collapsed and filtered to measure the absolute abundance of every unique TCRbeta CDR3 rearrangement. Productive Simpson clonality was computed per sample as the square root of Simpson's diversity index over productive rearrangements. TCRdb limited this immuneACCESS table to in-frame rearrangements with V and J called. A share of clones is missing; checked studies link under half to unresolved V genes, and the rest is unexplained. V, J and clone size were drawn from that table, and D and trimming were deduced from the DNA. The table for this sample lists more than 200,000 clones; 75% to 90% of them were counted only once. Roughly 1.8% of the sample is in the top ten clones.

Source material: peripheral blood. The TCR originated in a man under 40 with active or convalescent COVID-19.

Read as DNA, the sequence is TGTGCCAGCAGTCTCAGGGTGTCTGGGGCCAACGTCCTGACTTTC. Translation gives CASSLRVSGANVLTF. Recombination joined TRBV7-9 with TRBJ2-6, with a tentative D gene TRBD1 over 5 matching bases. Measured from the cysteine to the phenylalanine, the CDR3 is 15 residues long. CDR3 DNA is the only sequence kept; it has 45 bases, read in frame from the first base. In the germline V gene (reference sequence), CDR1 corresponds to SEHNR and CDR2 to FQNEAQ. Relative to germline, V is 6 bases shorter and J is 1 base shorter, with 10 bases between their ends.